This TCR beta chain was identified during a study of shared clonotypes between healthy human individuals (TCRdb year 2020). Describing the broader study: Three men and a couple of women, aged 18 to 49 years, made up the cohort. For each donor, CD4 naive and CD4 memory were each run on three plates, CD8 naive on two plates, and CD8 memory on one plate. Different laboratories and diverse techniques were used to prepare libraries and sequence TCR repertoires, to increase sequencing depth and limit assay-specific biases. To estimate repertoire size and how much clonotypes are shared between individuals, the study performed deep sequencing of blood TCR repertoires from five healthy adults. Leukapheresis yielded between about 0.9 and 9 billion PBMCs per donor. The paper as a whole reports these results and caveats: When several donors were compared, the shared fraction of clonotypes was about 5.5% for naive CD4, 3.5% to 4% for naive CD8, more than 2% for memory CD4, and roughly 0.43% for memory CD8. Pairwise subsampling indicated that sequencing depth was expected to affect the degree of clonotype sharing among donors. Even with the large sequencing depth, rarefaction of the sorted-subset datasets indicated that sequencing was incomplete. Sampling was restricted to blood, and TCR repertoires in tissues likely differ from the TCR repertoires found in blood. Clonotypes shared by all four sorted-subset donors showed higher generation probabilities than non-shared clonotypes. Because the study included a small number of donors, the genetic and exposure-history diversity represented was limited. Naive subsets generally had larger estimated clonotype richness than memory subsets.

Worth noting for this clone: Its recognized antigen is unknown. Base qualities are not provided; no much larger clone lies one nucleotide away.

The donors were healthy, HIV-negative adults who had no recently reported acute infections or vaccinations. Every donor was a Caucasian adult residing in Nashville, Tennessee, USA. CD4+ T cells were enriched through magnetic negative selection, after which naive cells were positively selected on CD45RA and the remaining negative fraction served as the memory subset. After blood collection by leukapheresis, PBMCs were isolated using Ficoll-Histopaque density gradient centrifugation and then cryopreserved in the vapor phase of liquid nitrogen. Analytical flow cytometry was used to check the purity and quantity of each magnetically sorted T cell population. Each sorted fraction had its genomic DNA isolated and then quantified by UV absorbance on a Nanodrop 2000c. Using the deep immunoSEQ assay, TCR CDR3 regions were amplified from genomic DNA by multiplex PCR. Extracted genomic DNA from each cell subset was distributed evenly across all wells of several immunoSEQ 96-well plates, and each plate was treated as a replicate. Each replicate PCR for sorted subsets received roughly 0.2 ug genomic DNA, equal to tens of thousands of T cell genomes. Purified libraries were quantified with a Qubit 3.0 fluorometer, sized on a Bioanalyzer 2100, and re-quantified with the KAPA Library Quantification kit. Each immunoSEQ 96-well plate was sequenced on its own single-read 150-cycle Illumina NextSeq 550 flow cell. Turning to the authors' computational methods: Because the immunoSEQ output held only junctional sequences and lacked quality scores, the filtering could not match the filtering applied to full-length reads. Sequences were annotated with PyIR, a Python wrapper for IgBLAST v1.9, and V/J genes and CDR3 were assigned using IMGT germline references. Reads were removed for weak V/J assignments (E-value above 1e-6), missing CDR3, stop codons, out-of-frame junctions, or ambiguous translated residues. V3J clonotypes were defined by identical inferred V gene, J gene, and CDR3 amino acid sequence. To compute the percentage overlap between repertoires, the number of shared unique clonotypes was divided by the size of the smaller repertoire. Three approaches were used to assess repertoire richness: RTK rarefaction, the Chao1 estimator, and Recon v2.1 estimates of unobserved clonotypes. For all TCRbeta clonotypes obtained by the gDNA method from a few donors, generation probabilities were computed with OLGA. The table comes from immuneACCESS by way of TCRdb, which keeps in-frame sequences with V and J called. Part of the clones is missing from these tables; in studies checked, under half for an unresolved V gene and the rest for unknown reasons. Clone size and V and J calls were adopted from that table, with D and trimming inferred from the DNA. Counted in this sample were about 1 million clones; 65% to 75% of them appeared once. Over 1.3% of the sample belongs to the ten largest clones.

Inclusive of the bounding cysteine and phenylalanine, the CDR3 is 12 residues long. The CDR3 DNA has 36 bases and is translated from base 1. CDR1 SEHNR and CDR2 FQNEAQ are derived from the germline V gene (reference sequence). The trim is 5 bases for V and 5 bases for J, with a gap of 10 bases between the germline ends. Sequencing was carried out using memory CD4+ T cells sorted from blood. This sample's cell subset or site label indicates: CD45RA-negative fraction. This chain joins TRBV7-9 to TRBJ2-7, with a weak D call of TRBD1 (5 bases match). The sequence came from a man younger than 35 in good health. In nucleotide form, the sequence is TGTGCCAGCAGCGTGGGGCTACACGAGCAGTACTTC. It specifies CASSVGLHEQYF.